A single sample gave rise to the 22 T cell receptor beta chains below, sequenced in a study of blood T cell repertoires in COVID-19. The data were produced by immunoSEQ multiplex PCR, yet TCRdb's version contains in-frame clones alone and is incomplete. This table holds 300,000 to 450,000 clones, about 85% found once. Sequencing was performed on peripheral blood. The receptors derive from a young woman with acute or convalescent COVID-19.

This rearrangement joins TRBV3-1 (or the pseudogene TRBV3-2) to TRBJ1-2; D gene ambiguous. This CDR3 has 13 residues. Germline values: CDR1 LGHDT, CDR2 YNNKEL (reference sequence). Trimming took off 4 bases at V and 6 bases at J, with 12 bases between the two ends. The DNA of the CDR3 is TGTGCCAGCAGCCCCCGCACGCGGGATGGCTACACCTTC. This codes for CASSPRTRDGYTF.

The chain links TRBV5-1 to TRBJ2-7; TRBD2 matches at 9 bases. This CDR3 contains 19 residues. Germline V gene lookup returns CDR1 SGHRS and CDR2 YFSETQ. The junction had 19 bases not matched to a gene; V was cut back by 4 bases and J by 2 bases. The chain's CDR3 is CASSPSDGGGRVGTYEQYF. CDR3 sequence (DNA): TGCGCCAGCAGCCCATCGGACGGTGGCGGGAGGGTAGGGACCTACGAGCAGTACTTC. The whole variable domain, filled in from reference TRBV5-1 and TRBJ2-7, reads KAGVTQTPRYLIKTRGQQVTLSCSPISGHRSVSWYQQTPGQGLQFLFEYFSETQRNKGNFPGRFSGRQFSNSRSEMNVSTLELGDSALYLCASSPSDGGGRVGTYEQYFGPGTRLTVT.

The chain carries TRBV19 and TRBJ1-1; no reliable D call. Between the trimmed V and J ends, which lost 6 bases and 3 bases, there was a span of 8 bases. Per the germline V gene, CDR1 is LNHDA and CDR2 is SQIVND (reference sequence). This CDR3 spans 12 amino acids. CDR3 region: CASSPGDTEAFF. CDR3 nucleotides: TGTGCCAGTAGCCCGGGAGACACTGAAGCTTTCTTT.

This clone is a singleton in its sample. The rearrangement joins TRBV19 to TRBJ2-1; 8 positions agree with TRBD2. CDR1 is LNHDA, CDR2 SQIVND, per germline (reference sequence). Trimming removed 3 bases from V and 6 bases from J; junction bases left unmatched: 7. This CDR3 contains 15 residues. CDR3 coding DNA: TGTGCCAGTAGTATCTCTGCGGGAGGCACCAATGAGCAGTTCTTC. Its protein product is CASSISAGGTNEQFF.

The CDR3 spells CASAGGGTGADEQYF. The CDR3 nucleotides are TGTGCCAGCGCGGGCGGCGGGACAGGGGCTGACGAGCAGTACTTC. The chain links TRBV27 to TRBJ2-7, with 10 bases identical to TRBD1. V was clipped by 8 bases and J by 5 bases; unmatched bases: 12. CDR3 length equals 15 residues. Germline V gene sequence: CDR1 MNHEY, CDR2 SMNVEV (reference sequence).

The V gene is TRBV6-6, the J gene TRBJ2-7; 7 bases fit TRBD2. The V segment lost 2 bases and the J segment 5 bases; nucleotides outside the gene matches: 0. CDR1 is MNHNY, CDR2 SVGAGI, per germline (reference sequence). CDR3 length equals 12 residues. CDR3 coding DNA: TGTGCCAGCAGTTACGGGACTAACGAGCAGTACTTC. It codes for CASSYGTNEQYF.

In its sample, this clone was seen a few times. The V and J genes are TRBV5-1 and TRBJ2-1, with 7 bases identical to TRBD2. The CDR3 spans 14 residues. Germline V gene data show CDR1 as SGHRS and CDR2 as YFSETQ. J was trimmed by 8 bases and V by 4 bases; bases with no gene match: 9. The CDR3 protein is CASSLSGGVDEQFF. In DNA, the CDR3 is TGCGCCAGCAGCCTATCGGGGGGTGTCGATGAGCAGTTCTTC.

The chain combines TRBV6-5 with TRBJ2-7, with D possibly TRBD1 on 7 matching bases. The V and J ends lost 6 bases and 7 bases respectively, with 16 bases between them. This CDR3 has 13 residues. CDR1 MNHEY and CDR2 SVGAGI come from the germline V gene. The CDR3 spells CASRARGALEQYF. CDR3 DNA: TGTGCCAGCAGGGCCAGGGGGGCCCTTGAGCAGTACTTC.

This chain links TRBV20-1 with TRBJ1-6, with D possibly matching TRBD1 (6 bases). Germline V gene data show CDR1 as DFQATT and CDR2 as SNEGSKA (reference sequence). Trimming pared 3 bases from V and 7 bases from J, leaving 16 bases between. The CDR3 extends over 15 amino acids. This CDR3 reads CSASGSGAKNSPLHF. The CDR3, as DNA: TGCAGTGCTAGTGGTTCAGGGGCGAAGAATTCACCCCTCCACTTT.

The chain employs TRBV5-1 and TRBJ2-1, with TRBD2 as a possible D gene (5 bases). Germline values: CDR1 SGHRS, CDR2 YFSETQ. V was shortened by 1 base and J by 3 bases, with 14 bases between the two germline ends. The CDR3 totals 16 residues. The DNA of the CDR3 is TGCGCCAGCAGCTTGCTGCCCGGGATGGACTACAATGAGCAGTTCTTC. Amino acids: CASSLLPGMDYNEQFF.

The chain couples TRBV6-1 to TRBJ1-5, with D possibly being TRBD1 (6 bases). V lost 0 bases to trimming and J lost 5 bases, with 8 bases between them. CDR1 and CDR2 (germline): MNHNS, SASEGT. The CDR3 totals 14 residues. The CDR3 loop is CASSEAGGDQPQHF. CDR3 coding DNA: TGTGCCAGCAGTGAAGCAGGGGGAGATCAGCCCCAGCATTTT.

CDR3 in DNA: TGTGCCAGCACCCTCAGCGGCCTACTTAACGAGCAGTACTTC. Translating it yields CASTLSGLLNEQYF. This chain joins TRBV5-6 and TRBJ2-7, with D perhaps matching TRBD2 (5 bases). The V and J ends lost 6 bases and 5 bases respectively, with 18 bases between them. This CDR3 comprises 14 residues. Per the germline V gene, CDR1 is SGHDT and CDR2 is YYEEEE.

This chain connects TRBV14 to TRBJ1-2, with D possibly being TRBD1 (5 bases). Germline assignment: CDR1 SGHDN and CDR2 FVKESK. CDR3 size: 13 residues. Trimming shortened V by 1 base and J by 5 bases, and 8 bases separated the two germline ends. The CDR3 is CASSQGQNYGYTF. CDR3 nucleotide sequence: TGTGCCAGCAGCCAAGGACAGAATTATGGCTACACCTTC.

The CDR3 region is CAISDKTLGSGYTF. The CDR3 DNA reads as TGTGCCATCAGTGACAAGACATTGGGGAGCGGCTACACCTTC. The chain links TRBV10-3 to TRBJ1-2; no clear D. In germline, CDR1 is ENHRY, CDR2 SYGVKD. The length of the CDR3 is 14 residues. Between the trimmed V and J ends, which lost 3 bases and 8 bases, there was a span of 16 bases.

The J gene is TRBJ2-3, the V gene TRBV24-1; unclear D gene. V shed 9 bases and J shed 4 bases, with 13 bases lying between them. The CDR3 extends over 13 amino acids. The germline V gene has CDR1 KGHDR and CDR2 SFDVKD. CDR3 sequence reads: CATGVEVADTQYF. Written as DNA, the CDR3 is TGTGCCACCGGAGTCGAAGTCGCAGATACGCAGTATTTT.

V gene TRBV7-8 combines with J gene TRBJ1-1; D not resolved. Per the germline V gene, CDR1 is SGHVS and CDR2 is FQNEAQ. Trimming left V 5 bases short and J 4 bases short, with 17 bases between. The CDR3 sequence is 15 residues long. The DNA for the CDR3 is TGTGCCAGCAGCCCATCGGGTGGTCATGCCACTGAAGCTTTCTTT. Translating gives CASSPSGGHATEAFF.

The J gene is TRBJ1-1, the V gene TRBV6-4; the D gene is possibly TRBD1 (5 bases). This CDR3 is 12 amino acids long. Germline CDR1 MRHNA, CDR2 SNTAGT. V lost 1 base and J lost 9, with 9 bases in between. CDR3 amino acids: CASSDWGRQAFF. The DNA for the CDR3 is TGTGCCAGCAGTGACTGGGGCAGGCAAGCTTTCTTT.

The CDR3 spells CASSTGQGVEAFF. The CDR3 DNA sequence: TGTGCCAGCAGCACAGGGCAGGGGGTTGAAGCTTTCTTT. The chain couples TRBV21-1 to TRBJ1-1; TRBD1 is the table's D call, not checked against the DNA. TRBV21-1 is recorded as a pseudogene. The CDR3 spans 13 residues.

The V call is TRBV25-1, the J call TRBJ1-2; D might be TRBD1 (5 bases). The germline V gene has CDR1 MGHDK and CDR2 SYGVNS. Trimming pared 0 bases from V and 4 bases from J, leaving 9 bases between. This CDR3 spans 14 amino acids. The CDR3 protein is CASSEYGGSYGYTF. DNA of the CDR3: TGTGCCAGCAGTGAATACGGGGGTAGCTATGGCTACACCTTC.

CDR3: CASSSPENTIYF. In nucleotides, the CDR3 is TGTGCCAGCAGCTCGCCGGAGAACACCATATATTTT. The chain joins TRBV7-9 to TRBJ1-3; D is unresolved. V shed 4 bases and J shed 7 bases, with 8 bases lying between them. The CDR3 consists of 12 residues. Germline CDR1 reads SEHNR; CDR2 reads FQNEAQ (reference sequence).

The gene calls are TRBV30 and TRBJ1-2, with D maybe TRBD1 (5 bases). Per germline, CDR1 GTSNPN and CDR2 SVGIG (reference sequence). Trimming shortened V by 1 base and J by 1 base, and 13 bases separated the two germline ends. The CDR3 contains 15 residues. The CDR3 loop reads CAWSALLGLNYGYTF. The CDR3, as DNA: TGTGCCTGGAGTGCCCTTCTGGGACTTAACTATGGCTACACCTTC.

This chain links TRBV3-1 (or the pseudogene TRBV3-2) with TRBJ1-3; the D gene is possibly TRBD1 (5 bases). There are 15 residues in the CDR3. Trimming left V 3 bases short and J 0 bases short, with 9 bases between. The germline V gene has CDR1 LGHDT and CDR2 YNNKEL (reference sequence). Here the CDR3 reads CASSHPTVSGNTIYF. The CDR3 DNA sequence: TGTGCCAGCAGCCACCCGACAGTCTCTGGAAACACCATATATTTT.